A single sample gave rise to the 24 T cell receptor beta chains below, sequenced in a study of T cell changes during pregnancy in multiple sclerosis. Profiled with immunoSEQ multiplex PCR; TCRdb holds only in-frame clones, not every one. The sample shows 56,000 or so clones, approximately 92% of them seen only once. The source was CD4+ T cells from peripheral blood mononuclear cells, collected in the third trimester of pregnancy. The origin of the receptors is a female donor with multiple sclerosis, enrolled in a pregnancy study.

In DNA, the CDR3 is TGTGCCATCGCGGTAGAAGAGACCCAGTACTTC. As protein: CAIAVEETQYF. V and J are TRBV10-3 and TRBJ2-5, with D uncertain. This CDR3 region has 11 residues. Germline assignment: CDR1 ENHRY and CDR2 SYGVKD. Between the trimmed V and J ends, which lost 8 bases and 3 bases, there was a span of 7 bases.

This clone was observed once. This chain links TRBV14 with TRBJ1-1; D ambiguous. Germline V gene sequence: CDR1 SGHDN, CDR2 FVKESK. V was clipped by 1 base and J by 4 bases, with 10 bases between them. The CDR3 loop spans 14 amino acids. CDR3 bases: TGTGCCAGCAGCCAAGGAGGGTGGGGCACTGAAGCTTTCTTT. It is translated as CASSQGGWGTEAFF.

In nucleotides, the CDR3 is TGTGCCAGCAGCGAGTGGGGGCGGGGGGACACTGAAGCTTTCTTT. Encoded protein: CASSEWGRGDTEAFF. The chain recombines TRBV9 with TRBJ1-1; D is possibly TRBD1 (6 bases). Trimming took off 3 bases at V and 3 bases at J, with 15 bases between the two ends. This CDR3 spans 15 amino acids. The germline CDR1 and CDR2 sequences are SGDLS and YYNGEE. Looking up the rest from reference TRBV9 and TRBJ1-1 gives the full variable domain: DSGVTQTPKHLITATGQRVTLRCSPRSGDLSVYWYQQSLDQGLQFLIQYYNGEERAKGNILERFSAQQFPDLHSELNLSSLELGDSALYFCASSEWGRGDTEAFFGQGTRLTVV.

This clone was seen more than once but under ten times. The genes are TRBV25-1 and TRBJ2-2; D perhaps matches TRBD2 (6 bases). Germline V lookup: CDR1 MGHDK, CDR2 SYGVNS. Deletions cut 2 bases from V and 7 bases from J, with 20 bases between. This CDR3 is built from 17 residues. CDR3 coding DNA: TGTGCCAGCAGTGAAAAACTAGCCCTTCTCGGGAGCGGGGAGCTGTTTTTT. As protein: CASSEKLALLGSGELFF. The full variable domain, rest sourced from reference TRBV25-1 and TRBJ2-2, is EADIYQTPRYLVIGTGKKITLECSQTMGHDKMYWYQQDPGMELHLIHYSYGVNSTEKGDLSSESTVSRIRTEHFPLTLESARPSHTSQYLCASSEKLALLGSGELFFGEGSRLTVL.

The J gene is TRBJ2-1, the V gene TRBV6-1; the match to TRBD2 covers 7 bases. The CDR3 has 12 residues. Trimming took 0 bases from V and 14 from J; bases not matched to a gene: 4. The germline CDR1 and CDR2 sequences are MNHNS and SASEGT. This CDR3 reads CASSEAGGRKFF. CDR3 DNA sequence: TGTGCCAGCAGTGAAGCGGGAGGGCGGAAGTTCTTC.

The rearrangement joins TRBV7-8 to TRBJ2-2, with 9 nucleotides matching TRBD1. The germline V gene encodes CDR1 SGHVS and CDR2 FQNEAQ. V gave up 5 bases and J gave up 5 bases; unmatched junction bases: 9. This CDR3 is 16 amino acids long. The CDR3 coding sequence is TGTGCCAGCAGCCCCCTAAGGACAGGGGAGACCGGGGAGCTGTTTTTT. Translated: CASSPLRTGETGELFF.

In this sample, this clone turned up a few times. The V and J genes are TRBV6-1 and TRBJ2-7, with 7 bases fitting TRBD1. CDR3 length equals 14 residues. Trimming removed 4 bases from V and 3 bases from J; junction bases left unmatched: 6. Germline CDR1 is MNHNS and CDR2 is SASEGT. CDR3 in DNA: TGTGCCAGCAGTGCGACAGGGTCCGACTACGAGCAGTACTTC. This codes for CASSATGSDYEQYF.

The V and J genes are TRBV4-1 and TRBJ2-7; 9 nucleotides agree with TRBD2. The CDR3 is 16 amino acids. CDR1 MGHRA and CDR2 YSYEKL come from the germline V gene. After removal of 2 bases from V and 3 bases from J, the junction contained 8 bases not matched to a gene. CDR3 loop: CASSQLPTSGGYEQYF. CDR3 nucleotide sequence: TGCGCCAGCAGCCAACTCCCGACTAGCGGAGGCTACGAGCAGTACTTC.

The CDR3 sequence is CASSAQTGNEQFF. CDR3 nucleotides: TGTGCCAGTAGCGCTCAGACAGGGAATGAGCAGTTCTTC. J is TRBJ2-1 and V is TRBV19, with TRBD1 matching 7 bases. Germline values: CDR1 LNHDA, CDR2 SQIVND (reference sequence). The CDR3 totals 13 residues. V lost 6 bases, J lost 7 bases, and 6 bases stayed unmatched.

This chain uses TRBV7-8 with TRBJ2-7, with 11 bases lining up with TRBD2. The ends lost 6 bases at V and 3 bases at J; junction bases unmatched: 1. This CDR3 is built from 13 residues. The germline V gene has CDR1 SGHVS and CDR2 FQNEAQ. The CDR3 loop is CASRGTSGYEQYF. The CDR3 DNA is TGTGCCAGCAGAGGGACTAGCGGCTACGAGCAGTACTTC.

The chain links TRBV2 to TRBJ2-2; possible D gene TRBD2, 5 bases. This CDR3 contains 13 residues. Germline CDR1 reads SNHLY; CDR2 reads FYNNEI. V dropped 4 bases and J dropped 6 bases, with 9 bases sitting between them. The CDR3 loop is CASSVASSGELFF. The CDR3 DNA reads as TGTGCCAGCAGTGTTGCTAGCTCCGGGGAGCTGTTTTTT.

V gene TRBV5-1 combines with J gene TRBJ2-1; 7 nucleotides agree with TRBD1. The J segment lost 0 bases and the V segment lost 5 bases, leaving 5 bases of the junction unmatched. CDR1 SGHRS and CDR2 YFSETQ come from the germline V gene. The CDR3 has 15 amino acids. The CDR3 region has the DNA TGCGCCAGCAGGCCGGGACAGAGCTCCTACAATGAGCAGTTCTTC. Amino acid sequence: CASRPGQSSYNEQFF.

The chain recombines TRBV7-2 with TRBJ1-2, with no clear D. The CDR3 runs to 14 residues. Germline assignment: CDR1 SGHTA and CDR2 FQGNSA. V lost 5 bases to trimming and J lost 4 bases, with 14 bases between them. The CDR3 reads CASSPAGRAYGYTF. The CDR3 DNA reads TGTGCCAGCAGCCCAGCCGGGAGGGCCTATGGCTACACCTTC.

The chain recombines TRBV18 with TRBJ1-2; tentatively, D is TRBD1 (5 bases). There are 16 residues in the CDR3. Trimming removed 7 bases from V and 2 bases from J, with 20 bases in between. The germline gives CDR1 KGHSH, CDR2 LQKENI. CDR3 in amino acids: CASLPIGGTINYGYTF. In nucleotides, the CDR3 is TGTGCCAGCTTACCGATCGGGGGAACCATAAACTATGGCTACACCTTC.

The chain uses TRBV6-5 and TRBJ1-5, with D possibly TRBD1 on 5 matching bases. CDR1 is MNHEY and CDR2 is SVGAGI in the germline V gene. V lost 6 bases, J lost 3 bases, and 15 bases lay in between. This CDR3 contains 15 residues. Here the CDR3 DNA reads TGTGCCAGCAGCTCCCGACGGGGGGACAATCAGCCCCAGCATTTT. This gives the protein CASSSRRGDNQPQHF.

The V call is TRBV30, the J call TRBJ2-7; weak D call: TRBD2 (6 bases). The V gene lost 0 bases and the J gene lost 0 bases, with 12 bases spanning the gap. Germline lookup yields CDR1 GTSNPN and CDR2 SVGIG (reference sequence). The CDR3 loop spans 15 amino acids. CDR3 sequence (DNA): TGTGCCTGGAGTGTTCGGGAGTGGGTCTCCTACGAGCAGTACTTC. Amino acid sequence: CAWSVREWVSYEQYF.

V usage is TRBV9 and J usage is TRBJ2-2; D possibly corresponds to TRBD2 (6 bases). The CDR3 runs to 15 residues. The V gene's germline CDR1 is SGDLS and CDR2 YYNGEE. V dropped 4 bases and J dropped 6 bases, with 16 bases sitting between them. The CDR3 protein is CASSSLGSQAGELFF. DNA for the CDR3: TGTGCCAGCAGCTCTCTCGGGAGTCAGGCCGGGGAGCTGTTTTTT.

Here the CDR3 reads CASSATARGGADTQYF. The CDR3, as DNA: TGTGCCAGCAGCGCGACCGCGCGGGGGGGGGCAGATACGCAGTATTTT. The chain carries TRBV9 and TRBJ2-3, with 9 bases fitting TRBD2. The CDR3 has 16 residues. With V trimmed by 3 bases and J by 4 bases, 9 bases remained unmatched. Germline CDR1 is SGDLS and CDR2 is YYNGEE.

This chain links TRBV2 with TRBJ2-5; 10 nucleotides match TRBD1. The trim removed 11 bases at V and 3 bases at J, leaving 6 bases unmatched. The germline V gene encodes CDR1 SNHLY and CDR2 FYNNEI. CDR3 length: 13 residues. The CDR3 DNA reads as TGTGCCGGAGCGGGGACAGGGGAAGAGACCCAGTACTTC. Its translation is CAGAGTGEETQYF.

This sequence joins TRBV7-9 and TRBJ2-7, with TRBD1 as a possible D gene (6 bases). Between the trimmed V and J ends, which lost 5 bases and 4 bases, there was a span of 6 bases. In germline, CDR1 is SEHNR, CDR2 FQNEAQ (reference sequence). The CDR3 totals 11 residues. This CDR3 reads CASSDRYEQYF. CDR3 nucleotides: TGTGCCAGCAGCGACAGGTACGAGCAGTACTTC.

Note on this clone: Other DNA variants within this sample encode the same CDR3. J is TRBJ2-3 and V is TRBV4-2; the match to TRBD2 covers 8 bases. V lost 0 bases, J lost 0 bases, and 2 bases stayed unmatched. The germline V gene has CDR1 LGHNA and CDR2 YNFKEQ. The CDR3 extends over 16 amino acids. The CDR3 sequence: CASSQEPSGSTDTQYF. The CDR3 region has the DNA TGTGCCAGCAGCCAAGAGCCTAGCGGGAGCACAGATACGCAGTATTTT.

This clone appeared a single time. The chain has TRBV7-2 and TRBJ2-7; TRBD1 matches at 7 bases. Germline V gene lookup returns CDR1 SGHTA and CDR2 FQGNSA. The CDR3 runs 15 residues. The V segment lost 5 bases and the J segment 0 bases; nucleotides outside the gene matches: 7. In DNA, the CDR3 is TGTGCCAGCAGCCTTGGGACAGCCAGCTCCTACGAGCAGTACTTC. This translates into CASSLGTASSYEQYF.

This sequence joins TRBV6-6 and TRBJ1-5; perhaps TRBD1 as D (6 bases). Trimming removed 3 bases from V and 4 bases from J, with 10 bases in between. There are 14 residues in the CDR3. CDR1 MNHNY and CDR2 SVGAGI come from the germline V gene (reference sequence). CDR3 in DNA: TGTGCCAGCAGTTATCCACAGGGAAATCAGCCCCAGCATTTT. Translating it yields CASSYPQGNQPQHF.

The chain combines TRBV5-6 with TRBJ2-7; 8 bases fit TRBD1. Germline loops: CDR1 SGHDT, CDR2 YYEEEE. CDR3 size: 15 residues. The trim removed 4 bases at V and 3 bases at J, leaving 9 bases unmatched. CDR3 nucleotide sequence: TGTGCCAGCAGCCTGAGGACAGGGACAAACTACGAGCAGTACTTC. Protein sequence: CASSLRTGTNYEQYF.